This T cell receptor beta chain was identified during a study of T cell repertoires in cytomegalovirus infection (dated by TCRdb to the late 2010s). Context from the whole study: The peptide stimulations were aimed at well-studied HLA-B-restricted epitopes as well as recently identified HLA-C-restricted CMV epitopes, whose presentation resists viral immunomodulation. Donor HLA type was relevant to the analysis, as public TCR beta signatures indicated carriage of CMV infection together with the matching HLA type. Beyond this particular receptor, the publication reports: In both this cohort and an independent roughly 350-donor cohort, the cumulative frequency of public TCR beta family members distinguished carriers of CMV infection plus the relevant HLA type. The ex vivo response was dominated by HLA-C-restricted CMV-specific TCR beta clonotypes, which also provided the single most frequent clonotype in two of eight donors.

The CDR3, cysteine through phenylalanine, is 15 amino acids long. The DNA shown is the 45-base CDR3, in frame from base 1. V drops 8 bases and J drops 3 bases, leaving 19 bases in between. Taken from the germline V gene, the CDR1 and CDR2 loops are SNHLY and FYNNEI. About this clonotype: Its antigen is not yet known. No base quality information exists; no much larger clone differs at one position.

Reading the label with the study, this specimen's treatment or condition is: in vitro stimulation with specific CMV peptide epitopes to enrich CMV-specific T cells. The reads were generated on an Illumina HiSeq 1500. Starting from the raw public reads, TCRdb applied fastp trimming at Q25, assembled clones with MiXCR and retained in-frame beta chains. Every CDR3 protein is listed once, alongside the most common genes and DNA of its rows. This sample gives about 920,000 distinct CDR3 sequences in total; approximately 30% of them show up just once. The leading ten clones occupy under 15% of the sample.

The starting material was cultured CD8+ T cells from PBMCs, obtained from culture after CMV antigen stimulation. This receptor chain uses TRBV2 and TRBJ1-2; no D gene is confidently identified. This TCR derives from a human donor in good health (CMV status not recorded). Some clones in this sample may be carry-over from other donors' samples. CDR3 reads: CASPGDRLRDYGYTF. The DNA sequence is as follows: TGTGCCAGCCCCGGGGATAGGCTGAGGGACTATGGCTACACCTTC.